The entry below gives a single T cell receptor beta chain sequence along with its context. The data originate from a study of blood T cells in healthy people across ages. Germline-derived CDR1 and CDR2 are MNHNS and SASEGT. Trimming shortened V by 0 bases and J by 0 bases, and 12 bases separated the two germline ends. The CDR3 has 17 amino acids. Sample-barcoded 5' priming and a J-beta primer mix drove a second PCR of roughly 7 to 11 cycles. A single record per CDR3 protein comes from TCRdb applying MiXCR to the 5' RACE reads. The table records about 1.5 million distinct CDR3 sequences, 35% to 45% of them present only once.

The sequence came from a woman aged 18-29 years in good health. The sample was blood. This chain uses TRBV6-1 with TRBJ1-5; D is possibly TRBD1 (5 bases). CDR3 loop: CASSEAKGPYSNQPQHF. The CDR3 bases are TGTGCCAGCAGTGAAGCTAAGGGACCTTATAGCAATCAGCCCCAGCATTTT.